One T cell receptor beta chain is described in this entry. Its target is not known. This sample stems from a study of T cell responses to AZD1222 COVID-19 vaccine. Study-wide results and limits: Close to half of all spike-specific TCRs reportedly target regions of the variants that are unmutated. Baseline antibody screening turned up just a handful of seropositive AZD1222 recipients.

Produced via immunoSEQ multiplex PCR; TCRdb's table is partial and in-frame only. There are some 150,000 clones in the sample; around 88% occur only once, and more than 3% lies in the top ten. The sequencing here drew on peripheral blood, taken on day 0 of MenACWY control vaccination. The receptor comes from an adult in good health.

For the CDR3, the DNA is TGTGCCAGCAGCTTGGTAGGCAGGGGGGTATCGAACACTGAAGCTTTCTTT. It is translated as CASSLVGRGVSNTEAFF. The J gene is TRBJ1-1, the V gene TRBV5-8; 7 nucleotides line up with TRBD1. V dropped 0 bases and J dropped 1; count of bases not matched to a gene: 9. Germline V gives CDR1 SGHTS, CDR2 YDEGEE. The CDR3 spans 17 residues.